These 32 T cell receptor beta chains were all obtained from the same sample, sequenced in a study of blood T cell repertoires in COVID-19. Sequencing was performed with immunoSEQ multiplex PCR; in TCRdb, only in-frame clones are kept and a portion is missing. The sample includes about 150,000 clones, around 78% seen only once; the top ten take approximately 1.8%. The sample was peripheral blood. These receptor sequences come from a man older than 75 with acute or convalescent COVID-19.

V gene TRBV21-1 combines with J gene TRBJ1-5; the table's D call TRBD1 went unverified against the DNA. TRBV21-1 is noted as a pseudogene. CDR3 size: 16 residues. For the CDR3, the DNA is TGTGCCAGCAGAACAGGGGGCTTCAATAGCAATCAGCCCCAGCATTTT. The encoded protein is CASRTGGFNSNQPQHF.

CDR3 sequence reads: CASSQLAGTGDTGYSSGANVLTF. CDR3 bases: TGTGCCAGCAGCCAGTTGGCCGGAACAGGGGATACTGGGTATTCCTCTGGGGCCAACGTCCTGACTTTC. This chain links TRBV14 with TRBJ2-6; 7 nucleotides agree with TRBD1. Trimming cost V 3 bases and J 0 bases; bases outside gene matches: 23. Germline CDR1 SGHDN, CDR2 FVKESK. The CDR3 is 23 amino acids.

The gene calls are TRBV9 and TRBJ1-1, with D perhaps TRBD1 (5 bases). The germline V gene has CDR1 SGDLS and CDR2 YYNGEE. This CDR3 contains 13 residues. Trimming shortened V by 4 bases and J by 1 base, and 8 bases separated the two germline ends. This chain's CDR3 is CASSLTGNTEAFF. CDR3 in DNA: TGTGCCAGCAGCCTCACAGGGAACACTGAAGCTTTCTTT. Using reference TRBV9 and TRBJ1-1 for the parts outside the CDR3, the full variable domain is DSGVTQTPKHLITATGQRVTLRCSPRSGDLSVYWYQQSLDQGLQFLIQYYNGEERAKGNILERFSAQQFPDLHSELNLSSLELGDSALYFCASSLTGNTEAFFGQGTRLTVV.

This rearrangement joins TRBV2 to TRBJ2-1, with D unclear. Germline V gene lookup returns CDR1 SNHLY and CDR2 FYNNEI. The CDR3 length is 15 residues. Trimming took 7 bases from V and 3 from J, leaving 16 bases between them. The CDR3 region has the DNA TGTGCCAGCATCAATCGTCCTCCGGGCTACAATGAGCAGTTCTTC. Protein sequence: CASINRPPGYNEQFF.

V usage is TRBV19 and J usage is TRBJ1-4; possible D gene TRBD1, 5 bases. Trimming took 6 bases from V and 0 from J, leaving 20 bases between them. This CDR3 has 18 residues. Germline V gene data show CDR1 as LNHDA and CDR2 as SQIVND (reference sequence). The CDR3 DNA follows: TGTGCCAGTAGCCGCAACGATAGGGGCTATGCAACTAATGAAAAACTGTTTTTT. As protein: CASSRNDRGYATNEKLFF. Full variable domain (outside the CDR3, taken from reference TRBV19 and TRBJ1-4): DGGITQSPKYLFRKEGQNVTLSCEQNLNHDAMYWYRQDPGQGLRLIYYSQIVNDFQKGDIAEGYSVSREKKESFPLTVTSAQKNPTAFYLCASSRNDRGYATNEKLFFGSGTQLSVL.

V is TRBV19 and J is TRBJ2-3, with 7 nucleotides matching TRBD1. The CDR3 extends over 15 amino acids. V lost 1 base to trimming and J lost 4 bases; unmatched junction nucleotides: 5. Germline V gene data show CDR1 as LNHDA and CDR2 as SQIVND (reference sequence). The CDR3 DNA reads TGTGCCAGTAGTATAGCCGACAGGGTGGCAGATACGCAGTATTTT. This sequence encodes CASSIADRVADTQYF.

This chain uses TRBV30 with TRBJ1-2, with 9 bases matching TRBD1. This CDR3 comprises 13 residues. The germline V gene encodes CDR1 GTSNPN and CDR2 SVGIG (reference sequence). V lost 3 bases and J lost 8; bases outside the gene matches: 7. CDR3 sequence: CAWRTQGADGYTF. Written as DNA, the CDR3 is TGTGCCTGGAGAACACAGGGGGCTGACGGCTACACCTTC.

The chain employs TRBV10-1 and TRBJ2-5, with a possible D match to TRBD1 (6 bases). CDR1 is WNHNN and CDR2 is SYGVQD in the germline V gene (reference sequence). CDR3 length: 13 residues. The V end lost 4 bases, the J end lost 1 base, and 7 bases lay between the germline ends. CDR3 nucleotides: TGCGCCAGCAGTGGGACAGTCCAAGAGACCCAGTACTTC. Protein: CASSGTVQETQYF.

The J gene is TRBJ2-3, the V gene TRBV6-6, with TRBD2 matching over 9 bases. In germline, CDR1 is MNHNY, CDR2 SVGAGI (reference sequence). The CDR3 has 16 amino acids. The trim removed 2 bases at V and 6 bases at J, leaving 9 bases unmatched. The CDR3 region is CASSYDRGGALDTQYF. In nucleotides, the CDR3 is TGTGCCAGCAGTTACGACCGCGGGGGGGCATTGGATACGCAGTATTTT.

V usage is TRBV2 and J usage is TRBJ1-5; D is uncertain. V was shortened by 3 bases and J by 9 bases, with 9 bases between the two germline ends. The V gene's germline CDR1 is SNHLY and CDR2 FYNNEI. The CDR3 has 12 residues. In DNA, the CDR3 is TGTGCCAGCAGTGATATCGGAGGGCCCCAGCATTTT. The encoded protein is CASSDIGGPQHF.

The rearrangement links TRBV19 to TRBJ1-4, with 8 bases fitting TRBD1. This CDR3 spans 15 amino acids. The germline V gene has CDR1 LNHDA and CDR2 SQIVND (reference sequence). Unmatched junction bases numbered 4, after V lost 7 bases and J lost 0 bases. DNA of the CDR3: TGTGCCAGTATCAGGGGGCCGGCAACTAATGAAAAACTGTTTTTT. This gives the protein CASIRGPATNEKLFF.

The J gene is TRBJ2-5, the V gene TRBV7-2; a possible D gene is TRBD1 (6 bases). V was shortened by 4 bases and J by 5 bases, with 14 bases between the two germline ends. In germline, CDR1 is SGHTA, CDR2 FQGNSA. This CDR3 is built from 14 residues. The CDR3, as DNA: TGTGCCAGCAGCTCCTTACAGGGCACCGAGACCCAGTACTTC. Translating it yields CASSSLQGTETQYF.

The CDR3 sequence is CASSGSGGYYNEQFF. CDR3 coding DNA: TGTGCCAGCAGTGGTAGCGGGGGGTACTACAATGAGCAGTTCTTC. V gene TRBV2 combines with J gene TRBJ2-1; TRBD2 agrees at 10 bases. Per the germline V gene, CDR1 is SNHLY and CDR2 is FYNNEI. This CDR3 has 15 residues. The J segment lost 3 bases and the V segment lost 4 bases, leaving 3 bases of the junction unmatched.

The chain recombines TRBV4-2 with TRBJ1-1; tentative D call: TRBD1 (5 bases). Trimming removed 1 base from V and 2 bases from J, with 11 bases in between. This CDR3 spans 15 amino acids. CDR1 and CDR2 from the germline V gene are LGHNA and YNFKEQ. The CDR3: CASSQGPQDNTEAFF. As DNA, the CDR3 is TGTGCCAGCAGCCAAGGTCCACAGGACAACACTGAAGCTTTCTTT.

This chain links TRBV2 with TRBJ2-5; tentatively, D is TRBD2 (6 bases). The CDR3 is made up of 12 amino acids. Germline V gene lookup returns CDR1 SNHLY and CDR2 FYNNEI. Trimming left V 7 bases short and J 0 bases short, with 6 bases between. CDR3 nucleotide sequence: TGTGCCAGCAAGCGGGACCAAGAGACCCAGTACTTC. It is translated as CASKRDQETQYF.

The rearrangement joins TRBV28 to TRBJ2-5, with TRBD1 identical over 7 bases. The CDR3 length is 15 residues. Trimming at V came to 4 bases and at J to 1 base, leaving 6 bases not matched to a gene. CDR1 is MDHEN and CDR2 is SYDVKM in the germline V gene. CDR3 coding DNA: TGTGCCAGCAGTTCCATACAGGGGATCCAAGAGACCCAGTACTTC. The encoded protein is CASSSIQGIQETQYF.

The chain uses TRBV7-2 and TRBJ2-7; perhaps TRBD1 as D (5 bases). V was clipped by 6 bases and J by 7 bases, with 19 bases between them. This CDR3 contains 14 residues. Germline V gene lookup returns CDR1 SGHTA and CDR2 FQGNSA. This CDR3 is CASSQDRGEREQYF. Here the CDR3 DNA reads TGTGCCAGCAGTCAAGATAGGGGCGAGAGGGAGCAGTACTTC.

In this sample, this clone turned up once. This chain links TRBV7-6 with TRBJ1-2; TRBD1 matches 7 bases. V shed 1 base, J shed 0 bases, and the junction held 17 bases outside the gene matches. Germline V lookup: CDR1 SGHVS, CDR2 FNYEAQ. This CDR3 spans 20 amino acids. This CDR3 is CASSLDSWGDDRVTNYGYTF. The CDR3 bases are TGTGCCAGCAGCTTAGATAGCTGGGGGGATGACAGGGTGACTAACTATGGCTACACCTTC.

This chain connects TRBV5-1 to TRBJ1-5; 9 positions agree with TRBD1. The CDR3 is 13 residues long. V lost 0 bases, J lost 10 bases, and 2 bases stayed unmatched. Per the germline V gene, CDR1 is SGHRS and CDR2 is YFSETQ. The CDR3 bases are TGCGCCAGCAGCTTGGGACAGGGGGGCCCCCAGCATTTT. It codes for CASSLGQGGPQHF.

The V call is TRBV6-5, the J call TRBJ1-4; a possible D gene is TRBD1 (5 bases). Germline CDR1 is MNHEY and CDR2 is SVGAGI. Deletions cut 4 bases from V and 13 bases from J, with 16 bases between. There are 13 residues in the CDR3. DNA for the CDR3: TGTGCCAGCAGTTCCCAAGGGGTCGAGTCACTGTTTTTT. Its protein is CASSSQGVESLFF.

The chain recombines TRBV10-3 with TRBJ1-5, with D tentatively TRBD1 (5 bases). V gave up 5 bases and J gave up 5 bases, with 19 bases separating them. From germline, CDR1 is ENHRY and CDR2 SYGVKD. CDR3 length equals 16 residues. In DNA, the CDR3 is TGTGCCATCAGTCCTGTAGGTAGGGGCGCCGATCAGCCCCAGCATTTT. Translated: CAISPVGRGADQPQHF.

This rearrangement joins TRBV5-4 to TRBJ2-1, with 11 bases that match TRBD1. The CDR3 extends over 15 amino acids. Per the germline V gene, CDR1 is SGHNT and CDR2 is YYREEE (reference sequence). Germline trimming cut 5 bases from V and 4 bases from J; bases unmatched to any gene: 5. The CDR3 region is CASSSGQGAYNEQFF. CDR3 in DNA: TGTGCCAGCAGTTCCGGACAGGGGGCGTACAATGAGCAGTTCTTC. Variable domain in full (rest from reference TRBV5-4 and TRBJ2-1): ETGVTQSPTHLIKTRGQQVTLRCSSQSGHNTVSWYQQALGQGPQFIFQYYREEENGRGNFPPRFSGLQFPNYSSELNVNALELDDSALYLCASSSGQGAYNEQFFGPGTRLTVL.

This clone was counted between two and nine times. CDR3 protein: CASRQQGVAYGYTF. In DNA, the CDR3 is TGTGCCAGCAGGCAACAGGGGGTGGCCTATGGCTACACCTTC. The V gene is TRBV2, the J gene TRBJ1-2; 8 nucleotides agree with TRBD1. V trimming: 6 bases; J trimming: 4 bases; junction bases outside the gene matches: 7. The CDR3 runs 14 residues. The V gene's germline CDR1 is SNHLY and CDR2 FYNNEI.

The genes are TRBV19 and TRBJ1-5; 8 nucleotides align to TRBD1. The CDR3 covers 17 residues. The J segment lost 0 bases and the V segment lost 4 bases, leaving 8 bases of the junction unmatched. Looked up from germline, CDR1 is LNHDA and CDR2 is SQIVND (reference sequence). The CDR3 region has the DNA TGTGCCAGTAGTACTACAGGGGGGGGTTATAGCAATCAGCCCCAGCATTTT. Its protein is CASSTTGGGYSNQPQHF. The complete variable domain, with remaining parts taken from reference TRBV19 and TRBJ1-5, reads DGGITQSPKYLFRKEGQNVTLSCEQNLNHDAMYWYRQDPGQGLRLIYYSQIVNDFQKGDIAEGYSVSREKKESFPLTVTSAQKNPTAFYLCASSTTGGGYSNQPQHFGDGTRLSIL.

The chain employs TRBV2 and TRBJ1-3, with 7 bases identical to TRBD1. The CDR3 is 14 amino acids. The junction had 5 bases not matched to a gene; V was cut back by 5 bases and J by 4 bases. Germline CDR1 SNHLY, CDR2 FYNNEI. The DNA for the CDR3 is TGTGCCAGCAGTATACAGGGGTCGGGAAACACCATATATTTT. Protein: CASSIQGSGNTIYF. The complete variable domain, with remaining parts taken from reference TRBV2 and TRBJ1-3, reads EPEVTQTPSHQVTQMGQEVILRCVPISNHLYFYWYRQILGQKVEFLVSFYNNEISEKSEIFDDQFSVERPDGSNFTLKIRSTKLEDSAMYFCASSIQGSGNTIYFGEGSWLTVV.

V is TRBV14 and J is TRBJ2-3, with 11 nucleotides matching TRBD2. Trimming cost V 0 bases and J 5 bases; bases outside gene matches: 10. Germline V gives CDR1 SGHDN, CDR2 FVKESK. The CDR3 runs 18 residues. The CDR3 DNA is TGTGCCAGCAGCCAAGAAGCGGGACTAGCGGCCGAGGGAGATACGCAGTATTTT. Its protein product is CASSQEAGLAAEGDTQYF.

The chain carries TRBV24-1 and TRBJ1-1; D may be TRBD1 (5 bases). Germline-derived CDR1 and CDR2 are KGHDR and SFDVKD. Trimming shortened V by 5 bases and J by 0 bases, and 9 bases separated the two germline ends. The CDR3 spans 14 residues. The CDR3 protein is CATSGGGVNTEAFF. CDR3 in DNA: TGTGCCACCAGTGGGGGAGGGGTGAACACTGAAGCTTTCTTT.

This clone was observed a few times. V and J are TRBV19 and TRBJ2-1; 8 bases match TRBD1. This CDR3 spans 15 amino acids. With 3 bases clipped from V and 8 bases from J, the junction kept 9 bases outside the gene matches. Germline CDR1 is LNHDA and CDR2 is SQIVND (reference sequence). The CDR3 nucleotides read TGTGCCAGTAGTATCCCAGGGGGCCAAAGCTATGAGCAGTTCTTC. This sequence encodes CASSIPGGQSYEQFF.

The V gene is TRBV19, the J gene TRBJ2-3, with 7 bases matching TRBD2. The junction had 3 bases not matched to a gene; V was cut back by 5 bases and J by 1 base. Germline V gives CDR1 LNHDA, CDR2 SQIVND (reference sequence). This CDR3 has 14 residues. The CDR3 loop is CASSLTSGTDTQYF. In DNA, the CDR3 is TGTGCCAGTAGTCTTACTAGCGGCACAGATACGCAGTATTTT.

This clone was recorded once. The genes are TRBV19 and TRBJ2-5, with a possible D match to TRBD1 (6 bases). Germline CDR1 LNHDA, CDR2 SQIVND (reference sequence). The V end lost 5 bases, the J end lost 1 base, and 11 bases lay between the germline ends. This CDR3 region has 14 residues. CDR3 in DNA: TGTGCCAGTAGTTCAGGACAGCTCCAAGAGACCCAGTACTTC. It codes for CASSSGQLQETQYF.

J is TRBJ1-3 and V is TRBV19, with 10 nucleotides matching TRBD1. With 5 bases clipped from V and 4 bases from J, the junction kept 8 bases outside the gene matches. Germline CDR1 and CDR2: LNHDA and SQIVND (reference sequence). This CDR3 contains 16 residues. The CDR3 loop reads CASSVAGTGVGNTIYF. CDR3 nucleotide sequence: TGTGCCAGTAGTGTTGCCGGGACAGGGGTAGGAAACACCATATATTTT. Supplemented by reference TRBV19 and TRBJ1-3, the full variable domain reads DGGITQSPKYLFRKEGQNVTLSCEQNLNHDAMYWYRQDPGQGLRLIYYSQIVNDFQKGDIAEGYSVSREKKESFPLTVTSAQKNPTAFYLCASSVAGTGVGNTIYFGEGSWLTVV.

The CDR3 is CASSPDRLSYNEQFF. The CDR3 coding sequence is TGTGCCAGCTCACCTGACAGGCTGTCCTACAATGAGCAGTTCTTC. This rearrangement joins TRBV18 to TRBJ2-1, with TRBD1 as a possible D gene (6 bases). The CDR3 length is 15 residues. Per germline, CDR1 KGHSH and CDR2 LQKENI. V was cut by 3 bases and J by 1 base, with 10 bases left in between.